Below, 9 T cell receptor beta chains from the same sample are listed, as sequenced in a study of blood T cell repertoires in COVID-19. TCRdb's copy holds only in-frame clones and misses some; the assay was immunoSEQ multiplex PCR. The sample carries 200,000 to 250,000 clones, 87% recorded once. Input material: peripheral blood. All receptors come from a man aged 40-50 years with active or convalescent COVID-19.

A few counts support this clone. DNA for the CDR3: TGTGCCAGCAGCTTAGCGCGAGACAGGGGAAGGAACACTGAAGCTTTCTTT. It yields the protein CASSLARDRGRNTEAFF. The gene calls are TRBV7-2 and TRBJ1-1, with 8 bases fitting TRBD1. The V and J ends lost 0 bases and 1 base, in that order; junction bases with no gene match: 7. Germline assignment: CDR1 SGHTA and CDR2 FQGNSA. The CDR3 runs 17 residues.

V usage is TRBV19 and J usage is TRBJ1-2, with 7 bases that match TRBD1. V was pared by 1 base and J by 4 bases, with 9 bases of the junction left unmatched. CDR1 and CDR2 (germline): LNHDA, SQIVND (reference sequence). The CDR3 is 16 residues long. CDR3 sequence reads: CASSIGQGIGGYGYTF. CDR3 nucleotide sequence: TGTGCCAGTAGTATAGGACAGGGTATAGGCGGCTATGGCTACACCTTC. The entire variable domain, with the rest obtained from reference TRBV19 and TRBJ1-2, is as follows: DGGITQSPKYLFRKEGQNVTLSCEQNLNHDAMYWYRQDPGQGLRLIYYSQIVNDFQKGDIAEGYSVSREKKESFPLTVTSAQKNPTAFYLCASSIGQGIGGYGYTFGSGTRLTVV.

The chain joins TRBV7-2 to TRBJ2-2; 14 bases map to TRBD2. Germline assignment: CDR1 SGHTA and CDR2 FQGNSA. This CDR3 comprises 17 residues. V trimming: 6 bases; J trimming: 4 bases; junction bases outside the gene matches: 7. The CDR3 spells CASREGLAGGPTGELFF. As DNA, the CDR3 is TGTGCCAGCAGGGAAGGACTAGCGGGGGGACCCACCGGGGAGCTGTTTTTT.

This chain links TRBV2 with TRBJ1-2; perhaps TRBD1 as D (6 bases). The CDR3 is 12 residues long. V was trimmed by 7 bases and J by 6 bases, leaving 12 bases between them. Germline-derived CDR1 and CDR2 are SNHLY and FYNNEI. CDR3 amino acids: CASTLGGDGYTF. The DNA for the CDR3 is TGTGCCAGCACTTTAGGGGGGGATGGCTACACCTTC. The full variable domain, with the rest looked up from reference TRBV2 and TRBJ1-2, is EPEVTQTPSHQVTQMGQEVILRCVPISNHLYFYWYRQILGQKVEFLVSFYNNEISEKSEIFDDQFSVERPDGSNFTLKIRSTKLEDSAMYFCASTLGGDGYTFGSGTRLTVV.

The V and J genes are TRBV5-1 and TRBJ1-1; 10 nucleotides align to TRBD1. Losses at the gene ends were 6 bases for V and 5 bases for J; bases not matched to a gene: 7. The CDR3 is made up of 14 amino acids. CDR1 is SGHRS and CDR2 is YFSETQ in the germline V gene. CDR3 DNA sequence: TGCGCCAGCACCACCGGACAGGGGGGGACTGAAGCTTTCTTT. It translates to CASTTGQGGTEAFF.

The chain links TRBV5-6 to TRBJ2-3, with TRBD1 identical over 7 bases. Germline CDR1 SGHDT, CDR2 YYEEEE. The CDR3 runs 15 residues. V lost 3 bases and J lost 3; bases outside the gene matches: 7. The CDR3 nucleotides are TGTGCCAGCAGCTATGACAGGGAGAGGACAGATACGCAGTATTTT. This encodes CASSYDRERTDTQYF.

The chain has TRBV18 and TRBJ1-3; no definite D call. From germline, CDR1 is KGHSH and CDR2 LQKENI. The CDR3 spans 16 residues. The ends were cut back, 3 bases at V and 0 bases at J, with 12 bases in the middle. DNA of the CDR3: TGTGCCAGCTCACCCTACCCCCGGGACTCTGGAAACACCATATATTTT. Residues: CASSPYPRDSGNTIYF.

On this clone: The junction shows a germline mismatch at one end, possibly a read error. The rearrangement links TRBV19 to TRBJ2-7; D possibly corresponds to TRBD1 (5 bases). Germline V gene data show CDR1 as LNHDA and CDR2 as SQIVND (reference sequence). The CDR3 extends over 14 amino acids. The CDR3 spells CVSSSVDNLYEQYF. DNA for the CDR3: TGTGTCAGTAGTTCTGTGGACAACCTCTACGAGCAGTACTTC. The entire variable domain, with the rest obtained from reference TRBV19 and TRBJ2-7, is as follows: DGGITQSPKYLFRKEGQNVTLSCEQNLNHDAMYWYRQDPGQGLRLIYYSQIVNDFQKGDIAEGYSVSREKKESFPLTVTSAQKNPTAFYLCVSSSVDNLYEQYFGPGTRLTVT.

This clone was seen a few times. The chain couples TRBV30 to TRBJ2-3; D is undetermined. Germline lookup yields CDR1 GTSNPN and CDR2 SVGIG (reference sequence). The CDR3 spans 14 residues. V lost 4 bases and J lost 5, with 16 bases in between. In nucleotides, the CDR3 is TGTGCCTGGACAACGCAGGCACACAAAGATACGCAGTATTTT. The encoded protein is CAWTTQAHKDTQYF.